The entry below gives a single T cell receptor beta chain sequence along with its context. Its antigen remains unknown. The sample comes from a study of cytomegalovirus exposure and HLA in healthy donors. For the study at large: The use of the same platform for the 95 to 150 validation repertoires and the roughly 670 first-cohort repertoires was reported by a later analysis.

Data came from immunoSEQ multiplex PCR; TCRdb stores just in-frame clones and leaves some out. The sample contains around 160,000 clones, roughly 91% of which appear only once. Study observations and caveats: Despite most TCR sequences being rare, some public TCRs occurred in many donors. Among TCR beta chains, those listed as cytomegalovirus-associated numbered over 150.

The CDR3 loop spans 14 amino acids. Trimming cost V 4 bases and J 2 bases, with 12 bases left between them. The germline CDR1 and CDR2 sequences are WSHSY and SAAADI. The chain employs TRBV10-2 and TRBJ2-7; weak D call: TRBD1 (6 bases). What was sequenced was PBMCs. This TCR derives from a man aged 18 to 35 in good health and CMV-seronegative. CDR3 amino acids: CASSGGQLTYEQYF. The CDR3 DNA sequence: TGCGCCAGCAGTGGGGGGCAGTTAACCTACGAGCAGTACTTC.